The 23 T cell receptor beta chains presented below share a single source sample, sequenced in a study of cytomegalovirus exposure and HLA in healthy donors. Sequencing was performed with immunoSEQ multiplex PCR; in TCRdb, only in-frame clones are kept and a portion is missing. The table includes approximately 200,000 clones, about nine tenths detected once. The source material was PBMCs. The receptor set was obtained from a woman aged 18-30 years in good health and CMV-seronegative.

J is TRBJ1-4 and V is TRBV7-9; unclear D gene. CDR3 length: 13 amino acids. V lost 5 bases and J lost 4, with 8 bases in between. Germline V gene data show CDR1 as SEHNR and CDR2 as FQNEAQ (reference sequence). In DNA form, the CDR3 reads TGTGCCAGCAGCCTAACGGGTAATGAAAAACTGTTTTTT. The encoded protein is CASSLTGNEKLFF. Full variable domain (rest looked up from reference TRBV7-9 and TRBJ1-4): DTGVSQNPRHKITKRGQNVTFRCDPISEHNRLYWYRQTLGQGPEFLTYFQNEAQLEKSRLLSDRFSAERPKGSFSTLEIQRTEQGDSAMYLCASSLTGNEKLFFGSGTQLSVL.

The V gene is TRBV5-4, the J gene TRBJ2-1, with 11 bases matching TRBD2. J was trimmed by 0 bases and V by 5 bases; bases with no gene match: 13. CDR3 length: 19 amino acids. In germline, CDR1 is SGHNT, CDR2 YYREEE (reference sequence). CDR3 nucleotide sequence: TGTGCCAGCAGAGCCGGGACTAGCGGATTCTACAGCTCCTACAATGAGCAGTTCTTC. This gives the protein CASRAGTSGFYSSYNEQFF.

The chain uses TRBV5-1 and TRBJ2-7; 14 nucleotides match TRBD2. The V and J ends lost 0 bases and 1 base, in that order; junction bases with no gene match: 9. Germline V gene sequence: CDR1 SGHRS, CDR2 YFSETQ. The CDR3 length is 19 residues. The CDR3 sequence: CASSLDYGTSGRPSYEQYF. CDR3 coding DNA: TGCGCCAGCAGCTTGGATTATGGGACTAGCGGGAGACCGTCCTACGAGCAGTACTTC.

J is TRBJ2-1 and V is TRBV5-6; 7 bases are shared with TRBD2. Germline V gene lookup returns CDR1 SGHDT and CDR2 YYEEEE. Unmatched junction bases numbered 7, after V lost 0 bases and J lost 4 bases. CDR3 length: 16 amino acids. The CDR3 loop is CASSLGSGGGYNEQFF. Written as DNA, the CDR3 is TGTGCCAGCAGCTTGGGGTCGGGAGGAGGGTACAATGAGCAGTTCTTC.

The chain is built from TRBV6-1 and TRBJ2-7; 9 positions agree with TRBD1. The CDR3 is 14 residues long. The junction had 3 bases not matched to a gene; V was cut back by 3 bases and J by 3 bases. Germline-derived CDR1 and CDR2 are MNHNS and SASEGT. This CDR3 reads CASSDSDRGYEQYF. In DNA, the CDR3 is TGTGCCAGCAGTGATTCGGACAGGGGCTACGAGCAGTACTTC.

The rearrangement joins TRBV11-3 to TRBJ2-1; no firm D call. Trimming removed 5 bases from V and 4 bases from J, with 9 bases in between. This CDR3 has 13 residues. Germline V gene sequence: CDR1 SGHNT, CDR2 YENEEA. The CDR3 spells CASSPLGYNEQFF. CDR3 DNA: TGTGCCAGCAGCCCGCTCGGGTACAATGAGCAGTTCTTC.

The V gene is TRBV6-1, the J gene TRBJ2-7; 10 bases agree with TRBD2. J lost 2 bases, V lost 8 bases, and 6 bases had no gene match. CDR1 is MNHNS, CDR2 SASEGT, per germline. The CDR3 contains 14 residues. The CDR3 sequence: CASGLAVDPYEQYF. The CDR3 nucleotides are TGTGCCAGCGGACTAGCGGTAGATCCCTACGAGCAGTACTTC.

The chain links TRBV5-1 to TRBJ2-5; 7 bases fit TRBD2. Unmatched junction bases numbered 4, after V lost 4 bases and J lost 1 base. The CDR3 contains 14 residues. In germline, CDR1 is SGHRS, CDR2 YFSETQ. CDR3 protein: CASSPGTIQETQYF. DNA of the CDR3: TGCGCCAGCAGCCCGGGGACTATCCAAGAGACCCAGTACTTC.

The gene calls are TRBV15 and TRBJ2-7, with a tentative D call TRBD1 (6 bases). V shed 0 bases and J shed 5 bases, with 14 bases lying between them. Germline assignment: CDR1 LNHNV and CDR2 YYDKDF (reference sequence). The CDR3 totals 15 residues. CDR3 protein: CATSRDITGMDEQYF. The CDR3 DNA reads TGTGCCACCAGCAGAGATATAACAGGGATGGACGAGCAGTACTTC.

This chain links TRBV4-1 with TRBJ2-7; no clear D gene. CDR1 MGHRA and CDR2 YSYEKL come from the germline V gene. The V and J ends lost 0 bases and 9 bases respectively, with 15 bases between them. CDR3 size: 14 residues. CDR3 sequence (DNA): TGCGCCAGCAGCCAAGAGAACCTAGATGACGGGCAGTACTTC. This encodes CASSQENLDDGQYF.

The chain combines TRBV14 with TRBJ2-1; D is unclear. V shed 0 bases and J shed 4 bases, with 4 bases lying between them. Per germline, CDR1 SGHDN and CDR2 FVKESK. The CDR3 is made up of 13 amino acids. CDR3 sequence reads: CASSQDLYNEQFF. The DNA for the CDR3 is TGTGCCAGCAGCCAAGATCTGTACAATGAGCAGTTCTTC.

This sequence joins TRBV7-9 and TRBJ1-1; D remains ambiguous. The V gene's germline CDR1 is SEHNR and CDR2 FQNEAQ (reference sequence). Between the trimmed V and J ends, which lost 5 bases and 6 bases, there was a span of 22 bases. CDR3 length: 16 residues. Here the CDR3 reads CASSPGSSTVLAEAFF. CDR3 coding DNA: TGTGCCAGCAGCCCCGGGAGCTCTACAGTTCTCGCTGAAGCTTTCTTT. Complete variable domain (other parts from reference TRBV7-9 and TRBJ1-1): DTGVSQNPRHKITKRGQNVTFRCDPISEHNRLYWYRQTLGQGPEFLTYFQNEAQLEKSRLLSDRFSAERPKGSFSTLEIQRTEQGDSAMYLCASSPGSSTVLAEAFFGQGTRLTVV.

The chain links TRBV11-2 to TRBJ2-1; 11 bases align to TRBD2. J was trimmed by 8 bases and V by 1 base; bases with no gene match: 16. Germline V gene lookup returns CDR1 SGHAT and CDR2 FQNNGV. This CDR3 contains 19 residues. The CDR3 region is CASSLGPGLAVLEGDEQFF. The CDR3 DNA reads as TGTGCCAGCAGCTTAGGACCGGGACTAGCGGTACTAGAAGGGGATGAGCAGTTCTTC. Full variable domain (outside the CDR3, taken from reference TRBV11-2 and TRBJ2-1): EAGVAQSPRYKIIEKRQSVAFWCNPISGHATLYWYQQILGQGPKLLIQFQNNGVVDDSQLPKDRFSAERLKGVDSTLKIQPAKLEDSAVYLCASSLGPGLAVLEGDEQFFGPGTRLTVL.

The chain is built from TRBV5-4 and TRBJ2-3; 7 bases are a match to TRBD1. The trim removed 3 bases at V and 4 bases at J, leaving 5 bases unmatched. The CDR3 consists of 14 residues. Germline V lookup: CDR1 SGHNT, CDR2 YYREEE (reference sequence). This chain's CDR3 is CASSSPTGADTQYF. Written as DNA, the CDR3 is TGTGCCAGCAGCTCACCCACAGGGGCAGATACGCAGTATTTT.

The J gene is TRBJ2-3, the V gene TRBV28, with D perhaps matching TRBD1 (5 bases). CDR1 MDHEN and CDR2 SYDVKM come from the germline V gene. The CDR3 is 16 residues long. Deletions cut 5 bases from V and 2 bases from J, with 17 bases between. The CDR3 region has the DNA TGTGCCAGCAGTCACGGGTGGGGCGGTTTCACAGATACGCAGTATTTT. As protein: CASSHGWGGFTDTQYF.

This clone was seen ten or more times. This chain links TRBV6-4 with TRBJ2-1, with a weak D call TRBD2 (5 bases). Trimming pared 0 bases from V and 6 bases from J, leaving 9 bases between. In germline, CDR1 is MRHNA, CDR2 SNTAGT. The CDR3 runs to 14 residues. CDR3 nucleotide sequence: TGTGCCAGCAGTGACTCGCTAGAGGGCAATGAGCAGTTCTTC. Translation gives CASSDSLEGNEQFF.

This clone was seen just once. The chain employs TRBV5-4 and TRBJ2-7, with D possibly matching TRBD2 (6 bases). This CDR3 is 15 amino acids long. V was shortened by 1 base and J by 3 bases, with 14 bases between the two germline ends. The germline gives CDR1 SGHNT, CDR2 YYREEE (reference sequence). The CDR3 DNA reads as TGTGCCAGCAGCTTGTGGTCTAGCGCAAACTACGAGCAGTACTTC. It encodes CASSLWSSANYEQYF.

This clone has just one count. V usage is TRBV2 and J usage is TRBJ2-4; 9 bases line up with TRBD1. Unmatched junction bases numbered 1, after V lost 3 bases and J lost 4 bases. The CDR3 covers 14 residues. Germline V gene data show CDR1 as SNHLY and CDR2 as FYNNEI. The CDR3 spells CASSDGTGKNIQYF. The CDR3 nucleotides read TGTGCCAGCAGTGACGGGACAGGGAAAAACATTCAGTACTTC.

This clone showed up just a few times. The CDR3 nucleotides are TGTGCCTGGAGGGGGGGTACCGGGCAGGGAAGGAGCTACACCTTC. Its translation is CAWRGGTGQGRSYTF. This rearrangement joins TRBV30 to TRBJ1-2; maybe TRBD1 (5 bases). Germline CDR1 and CDR2: GTSNPN and SVGIG (reference sequence). Trimming stripped 3 bases from V and 9 bases from J, with 23 bases between. The CDR3 consists of 15 residues.

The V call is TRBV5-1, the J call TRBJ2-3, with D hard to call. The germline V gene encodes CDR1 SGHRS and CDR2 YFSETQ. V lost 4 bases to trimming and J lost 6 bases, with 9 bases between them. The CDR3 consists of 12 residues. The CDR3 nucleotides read TGCGCCAGCAGCCCTACCATGGATACGCAGTATTTT. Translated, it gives CASSPTMDTQYF.

The CDR3 sequence is CASSGRTSGLSYNEQFF. In DNA form, the CDR3 reads TGTGCCAGCAGCGGACGGACTAGCGGGCTCTCCTACAATGAGCAGTTCTTC. This sequence joins TRBV9 and TRBJ2-1, with 11 bases lining up with TRBD2. The V gene's germline CDR1 is SGDLS and CDR2 YYNGEE. The CDR3 consists of 17 residues. The J segment lost 0 bases and the V segment lost 3 bases, leaving 5 bases of the junction unmatched.

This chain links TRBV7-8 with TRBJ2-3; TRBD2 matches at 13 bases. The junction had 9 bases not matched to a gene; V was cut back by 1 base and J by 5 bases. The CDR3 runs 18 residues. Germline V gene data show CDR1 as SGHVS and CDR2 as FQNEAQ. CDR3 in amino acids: CASSLGLGLAGVGDTQYF. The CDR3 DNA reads TGTGCCAGCAGCTTAGGGCTCGGACTAGCGGGAGTTGGAGATACGCAGTATTTT.

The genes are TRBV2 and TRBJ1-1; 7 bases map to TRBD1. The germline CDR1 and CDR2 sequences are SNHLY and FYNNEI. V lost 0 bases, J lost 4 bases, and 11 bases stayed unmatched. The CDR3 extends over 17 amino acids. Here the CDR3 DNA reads TGTGCCAGCAGTGAAGCGCTTACTCAGGGGGGAGTCACTGAAGCTTTCTTT. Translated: CASSEALTQGGVTEAFF.